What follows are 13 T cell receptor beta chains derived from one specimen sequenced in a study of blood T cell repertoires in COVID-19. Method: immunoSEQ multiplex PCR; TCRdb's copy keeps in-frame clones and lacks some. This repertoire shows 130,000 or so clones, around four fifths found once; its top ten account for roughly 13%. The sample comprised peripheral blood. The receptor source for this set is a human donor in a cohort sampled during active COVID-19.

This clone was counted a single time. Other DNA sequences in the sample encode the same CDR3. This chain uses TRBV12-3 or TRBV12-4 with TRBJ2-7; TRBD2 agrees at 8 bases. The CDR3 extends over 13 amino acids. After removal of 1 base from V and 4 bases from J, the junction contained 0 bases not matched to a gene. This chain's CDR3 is CASSLGGGYEQYF. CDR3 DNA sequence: TGTGCCAGCAGTTTAGGCGGGGGGTACGAGCAGTACTTC.

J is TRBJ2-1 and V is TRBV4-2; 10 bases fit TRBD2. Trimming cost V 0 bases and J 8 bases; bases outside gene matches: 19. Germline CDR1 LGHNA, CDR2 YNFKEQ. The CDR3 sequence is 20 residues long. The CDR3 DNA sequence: TGTGCCAGCAGCCAAGAATTGGCCGCGGGAAAAGCGGGGGGGCTTCATGAGCAGTTCTTC. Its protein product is CASSQELAAGKAGGLHEQFF.

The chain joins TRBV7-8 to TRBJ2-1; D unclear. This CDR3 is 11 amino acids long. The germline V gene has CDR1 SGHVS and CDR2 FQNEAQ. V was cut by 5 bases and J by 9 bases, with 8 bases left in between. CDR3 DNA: TGTGCCAGCAGCCCACTCGCTGAGCAGTTCTTC. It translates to CASSPLAEQFF.

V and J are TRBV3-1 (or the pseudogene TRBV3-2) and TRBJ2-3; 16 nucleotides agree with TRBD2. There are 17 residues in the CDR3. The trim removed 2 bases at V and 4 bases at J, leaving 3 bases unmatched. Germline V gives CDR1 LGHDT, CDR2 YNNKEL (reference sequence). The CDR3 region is CASSQPGTSGGADTQYF. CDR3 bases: TGTGCCAGCAGCCAACCCGGGACTAGCGGGGGGGCAGATACGCAGTATTTT.

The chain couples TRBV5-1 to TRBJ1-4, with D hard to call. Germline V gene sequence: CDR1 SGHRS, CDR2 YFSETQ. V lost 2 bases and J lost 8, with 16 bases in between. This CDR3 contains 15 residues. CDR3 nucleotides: TGCGCCAGCAGCTTCTCCGGGATCGGAGGGGAAAAACTGTTTTTT. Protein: CASSFSGIGGEKLFF.

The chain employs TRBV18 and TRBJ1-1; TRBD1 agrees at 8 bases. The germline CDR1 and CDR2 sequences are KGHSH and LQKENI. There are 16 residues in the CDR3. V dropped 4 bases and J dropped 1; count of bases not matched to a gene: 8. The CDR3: CASSQTGTGGNTEAFF. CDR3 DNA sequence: TGTGCCAGCTCACAGACCGGGACAGGAGGGAACACTGAAGCTTTCTTT.

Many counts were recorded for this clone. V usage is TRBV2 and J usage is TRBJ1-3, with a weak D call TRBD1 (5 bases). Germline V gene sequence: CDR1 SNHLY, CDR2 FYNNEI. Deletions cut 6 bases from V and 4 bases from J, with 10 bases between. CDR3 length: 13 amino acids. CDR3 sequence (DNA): TGTGCCAGCAGAGACAGAGAAGGAAACACCATATATTTT. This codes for CASRDREGNTIYF.

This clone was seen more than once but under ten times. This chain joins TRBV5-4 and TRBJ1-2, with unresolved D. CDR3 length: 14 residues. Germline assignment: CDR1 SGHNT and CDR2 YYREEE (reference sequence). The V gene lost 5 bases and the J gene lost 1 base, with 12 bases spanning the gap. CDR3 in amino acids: CASSMLGDNYGYTF. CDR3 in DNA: TGTGCCAGCAGTATGCTCGGGGATAACTATGGCTACACCTTC.

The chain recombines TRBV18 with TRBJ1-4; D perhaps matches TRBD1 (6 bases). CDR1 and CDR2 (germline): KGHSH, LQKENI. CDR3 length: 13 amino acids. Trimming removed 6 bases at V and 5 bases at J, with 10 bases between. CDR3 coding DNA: TGTGCCAGCTCTGGACAGAGAAATGAAAAACTGTTTTTT. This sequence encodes CASSGQRNEKLFF.

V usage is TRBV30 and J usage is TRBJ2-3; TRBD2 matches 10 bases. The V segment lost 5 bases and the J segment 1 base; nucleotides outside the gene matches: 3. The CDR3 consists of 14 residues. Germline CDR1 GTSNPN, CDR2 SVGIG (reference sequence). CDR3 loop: CAWSAGGRTDTQYF. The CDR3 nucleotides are TGTGCCTGGTCAGCGGGGGGGCGCACAGATACGCAGTATTTT.

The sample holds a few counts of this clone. The CDR3 protein is CASSERLAGAFTGELFF. In nucleotides, the CDR3 is TGCGCCAGCAGTGAACGACTAGCGGGGGCCTTCACCGGGGAGCTGTTTTTT. The chain combines TRBV10-1 with TRBJ2-2, with 12 bases aligning to TRBD2. CDR1 WNHNN and CDR2 SYGVQD come from the germline V gene (reference sequence). Losses at the gene ends were 3 bases for V and 4 bases for J; bases not matched to a gene: 6. This CDR3 is 17 amino acids long.

In nucleotides, the CDR3 is TGTGCCAGTAGTGCCACGGGGAGGGGAGCTAGTCAGCCCCAGCATTTT. As protein: CASSATGRGASQPQHF. The rearrangement uses TRBV19 and TRBJ1-5, with D perhaps matching TRBD1 (5 bases). The CDR3 is 16 residues long. The germline gives CDR1 LNHDA, CDR2 SQIVND (reference sequence). The ends were cut back, 5 bases at V and 6 bases at J, with 20 bases in the middle.

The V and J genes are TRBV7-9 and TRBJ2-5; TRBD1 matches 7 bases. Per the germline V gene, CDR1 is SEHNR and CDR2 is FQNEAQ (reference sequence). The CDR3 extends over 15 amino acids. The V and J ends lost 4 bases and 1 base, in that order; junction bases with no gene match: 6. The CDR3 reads CASSSTGTVQETQYF. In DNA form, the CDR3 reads TGTGCCAGCAGCTCGACCGGGACAGTCCAAGAGACCCAGTACTTC.